The present entry profiles one TCR beta chain with its context. This sample is part of a study of blood T cell repertoires in COVID-19. Study details: Samples taken during acute and convalescent COVID-19 were collected in the United States, Italy and Spain. Sources were T cells, B-cell-depleted T cells, or PBMCs; the material itself was cDNA or gDNA.

The CDR3 extends over 12 amino acids. V dropped 2 bases and J dropped 4 bases, with 6 bases sitting between them. Germline V gene data show CDR1 as MNHNS and CDR2 as SASEGT. Assay: immunoSEQ multiplex PCR; the TCRdb copy retains only in-frame clones and omits some. The data hold about 75,000 clones, with approximately 87% observed a single time. The receptor's source is a human donor in a cohort sampled during active COVID-19. The V call is TRBV6-1, the J call TRBJ2-7, with a weak D call TRBD1 (5 bases). Source material: peripheral blood. The CDR3, as DNA: TGTGCCAGCAGTGAAAAGGGGTACGAGCAGTACTTC. It encodes CASSEKGYEQYF.